These 32 T cell receptor beta chains were sequenced from one sample in a study of blood T cell repertoires in COVID-19. Generated by immunoSEQ multiplex PCR, the TCRdb table keeps only in-frame clones and is missing some. Of 150,000 to 200,000 clones listed, approximately 90% are singletons. The material sequenced was PBMCs or T cells enriched from blood (not recorded which). Receptors originate from a woman in her forties or fifties who had recovered from COVID-19.

The genes are TRBV7-9 and TRBJ2-2; D is undetermined. This CDR3 is built from 14 residues. Germline CDR1 and CDR2: SEHNR and FQNEAQ (reference sequence). With 1 base removed from V and 0 bases from J, the gap between germline ends came to 3 bases. The CDR3 region is CASSLVTNTGELFF. DNA for the CDR3: TGTGCCAGCAGCTTAGTTACGAACACCGGGGAGCTGTTTTTT.

This sequence joins TRBV27 and TRBJ2-3; the D gene is possibly TRBD2 (6 bases). This CDR3 has 16 residues. Per germline, CDR1 MNHEY and CDR2 SMNVEV (reference sequence). V shed 4 bases and J shed 0 bases, with 14 bases lying between them. DNA of the CDR3: TGTGCCAGCAGTTCCCGCGGGGATACTAGCACAGATACGCAGTATTTT. Protein product: CASSSRGDTSTDTQYF.

V gene TRBV7-2 combines with J gene TRBJ2-1; maybe TRBD2 (5 bases). The CDR3 has 14 residues. Germline V CDR1 and CDR2: SGHTA, FQGNSA. Trimming took off 5 bases at V and 3 bases at J, with 11 bases between the two ends. DNA of the CDR3: TGTGCCAGCAGCCCTGGTAGCGACTACAATGAGCAGTTCTTC. This sequence encodes CASSPGSDYNEQFF.

The chain combines TRBV6-1 with TRBJ2-6; tentatively, D is TRBD1 (6 bases). The ends were cut back, 4 bases at V and 0 bases at J, with 13 bases in the middle. Looked up from germline, CDR1 is MNHNS and CDR2 is SASEGT. CDR3 size: 17 residues. The CDR3 is CASSVAGQRSGANVLTF. The CDR3 DNA reads as TGTGCCAGCAGTGTAGCAGGACAGCGCTCTGGGGCCAACGTCCTGACTTTC.

V gene TRBV11-2 combines with J gene TRBJ2-7, with 7 positions matching TRBD2. The CDR3 sequence is 13 residues long. Germline values: CDR1 SGHAT, CDR2 FQNNGV. J lost 4 bases, V lost 4 bases, and 4 bases had no gene match. CDR3 nucleotide sequence: TGTGCCAGCAGCTCCGGACTAGAATACGAGCAGTACTTC. Translated: CASSSGLEYEQYF.

The V gene is TRBV7-2, the J gene TRBJ1-6; D unresolved. Trimming took off 5 bases at V and 2 bases at J, with 19 bases between the two ends. There are 18 residues in the CDR3. The V gene's germline CDR1 is SGHTA and CDR2 FQGNSA. The CDR3 spells CASSPATSHSPYNSPLHF. CDR3 sequence (DNA): TGTGCCAGCAGCCCCGCCACTTCCCATAGCCCCTATAATTCACCCCTCCACTTT.

This chain connects TRBV5-8 to TRBJ2-2, with 7 positions matching TRBD1. V shed 1 base, J shed 7 bases, and the junction held 10 bases outside the gene matches. The CDR3 consists of 16 residues. Germline V gene data show CDR1 as SGHTS and CDR2 as YDEGEE. CDR3 amino acids: CASSLFRTGARGELFF. The DNA of the CDR3 is TGTGCCAGCAGCTTGTTCCGGACAGGAGCCCGCGGGGAGCTGTTTTTT.

The V call is TRBV6-5, the J call TRBJ2-7; TRBD2 matches at 8 bases. The junction had 8 bases not matched to a gene; V was cut back by 4 bases and J by 3 bases. This CDR3 region has 15 residues. Germline V lookup: CDR1 MNHEY, CDR2 SVGAGI. The DNA of the CDR3 is TGTGCCAGCAGTTGGACAGTGACTAGCGTCTACGAGCAGTACTTC. It encodes CASSWTVTSVYEQYF.

The V and J genes are TRBV5-6 and TRBJ1-1; no clear D gene. V shed 5 bases and J shed 1 base, with 9 bases lying between them. The CDR3 runs 13 residues. CDR1 is SGHDT, CDR2 YYEEEE, per germline. The CDR3 protein is CASRSSENTEAFF. CDR3 DNA sequence: TGTGCCAGCAGATCCTCAGAGAACACTGAAGCTTTCTTT.

The chain recombines TRBV3-1 (or the pseudogene TRBV3-2) with TRBJ2-1; 15 bases are shared with TRBD2. Germline V gene lookup returns CDR1 LGHDT and CDR2 YNNKEL (reference sequence). The V and J ends lost 9 bases and 2 bases, in that order; junction bases with no gene match: 11. This CDR3 has 18 residues. CDR3 DNA sequence: TGTGCCAGTTCGCCGGGACTAGCGGGGGGAGGGACCTACAATGAGCAGTTCTTC. Its protein is CASSPGLAGGGTYNEQFF.

This chain joins TRBV3-1 (or the pseudogene TRBV3-2) and TRBJ2-2, with 9 nucleotides matching TRBD1. V was pared by 6 bases and J by 7 bases, with 6 bases of the junction left unmatched. Germline V gene data show CDR1 as LGHDT and CDR2 as YNNKEL (reference sequence). This CDR3 is built from 14 residues. The CDR3, as DNA: TGTGCCAGCAGAGGCAGGACAGGGGTCGGGGAGCTGTTTTTT. It translates to CASRGRTGVGELFF.

For the CDR3, the DNA is TGTGCCAGCAGTGAGAGGACAGGGGGCGACCGGGAGCTGTTTTTT. It encodes CASSERTGGDRELFF. The V and J genes are TRBV2 and TRBJ2-2; 11 bases are shared with TRBD1. V lost 3 bases, J lost 9 bases, and 6 bases stayed unmatched. CDR3 size: 15 residues. Per germline, CDR1 SNHLY and CDR2 FYNNEI.

The rearrangement links TRBV4-2 to TRBJ2-7, with a tentative D call TRBD2 (5 bases). The V end lost 4 bases, the J end lost 4 bases, and 11 bases lay between the germline ends. Germline V gene lookup returns CDR1 LGHNA and CDR2 YNFKEQ. The CDR3 has 13 amino acids. The CDR3 DNA reads as TGTGCCAGCAGCCCTAGCTCCGGGTACGAGCAGTACTTC. Its translation is CASSPSSGYEQYF.

This chain joins TRBV18 and TRBJ1-5, with 7 positions matching TRBD1. The CDR3 is 15 amino acids. Germline CDR1 KGHSH, CDR2 LQKENI. V dropped 4 bases and J dropped 4; count of bases not matched to a gene: 7. The CDR3 loop is CASSQRTGENQPQHF. The CDR3 DNA follows: TGTGCCAGCTCACAACGGACAGGAGAAAATCAGCCCCAGCATTTT.

The chain employs TRBV5-4 and TRBJ2-3; 9 bases map to TRBD2. With 5 bases clipped from V and 4 bases from J, the junction kept 8 bases outside the gene matches. This CDR3 has 15 residues. CDR1 and CDR2 from the germline V gene are SGHNT and YYREEE (reference sequence). The CDR3 protein is CASSRGGAEADTQYF. CDR3 sequence (DNA): TGTGCCAGCAGTCGCGGGGGGGCGGAGGCAGATACGCAGTATTTT. The whole variable domain, filled in from reference TRBV5-4 and TRBJ2-3, reads ETGVTQSPTHLIKTRGQQVTLRCSSQSGHNTVSWYQQALGQGPQFIFQYYREEENGRGNFPPRFSGLQFPNYSSELNVNALELDDSALYLCASSRGGAEADTQYFGPGTRLTVL.

This chain links TRBV7-9 with TRBJ1-2; no clear D. Trimming took 6 bases from V and 7 from J, leaving 15 bases between them. Germline lookup yields CDR1 SEHNR and CDR2 FQNEAQ (reference sequence). The CDR3 runs to 13 residues. CDR3 bases: TGTGCCAGCAGTCAGGTGGCCCTCGGTGGCTACACCTTC. It specifies CASSQVALGGYTF.

The chain employs TRBV18 and TRBJ2-1, with TRBD1 as a possible D gene (6 bases). The CDR3 length is 16 residues. In germline, CDR1 is KGHSH, CDR2 LQKENI. Trimming stripped 0 bases from V and 6 bases from J, with 15 bases between. The CDR3 region is CASSPPGAIGINEQFF. The CDR3 nucleotides read TGTGCCAGCTCACCACCGGGGGCGATCGGGATCAATGAGCAGTTCTTC.

This sequence joins TRBV3-1 (or the pseudogene TRBV3-2) and TRBJ2-1, with 11 nucleotides matching TRBD1. Germline trimming cut 3 bases from V and 6 bases from J; bases unmatched to any gene: 4. Germline-derived CDR1 and CDR2 are LGHDT and YNNKEL (reference sequence). The CDR3 is made up of 15 amino acids. This CDR3 is CASSQGTGGINEQFF. DNA of the CDR3: TGTGCCAGCAGCCAGGGGACAGGGGGGATCAATGAGCAGTTCTTC.

The chain carries TRBV24-1 and TRBJ2-1; a weak D match, TRBD2 (6 bases). Germline-derived CDR1 and CDR2 are KGHDR and SFDVKD. The CDR3 has 12 amino acids. The V end lost 10 bases, the J end lost 0 bases, and 6 bases lay between the germline ends. CDR3 residues: CATGLSYNEQFF. CDR3 in DNA: TGTGCCACGGGACTCTCCTACAATGAGCAGTTCTTC.

The V call is TRBV6-5, the J call TRBJ1-1, with a possible D match to TRBD1 (5 bases). Germline V gene lookup returns CDR1 MNHEY and CDR2 SVGAGI. CDR3 length: 13 residues. Trimming removed 5 bases from V and 1 base from J, with 8 bases in between. In nucleotides, the CDR3 is TGTGCCAGCAGTCTCGACAGGAACACTGAAGCTTTCTTT. It yields the protein CASSLDRNTEAFF.

This sequence joins TRBV13 and TRBJ1-6, with TRBD1 identical over 12 bases. J was trimmed by 7 bases and V by 0 bases; bases with no gene match: 10. Germline lookup yields CDR1 PRHDT and CDR2 FYEKMQ (reference sequence). This CDR3 has 19 residues. The CDR3 bases are TGTGCCAGCAGCTTAGGCCAGGGGACAGGGGGCCCGCTAAATTCACCCCTCCACTTT. Protein product: CASSLGQGTGGPLNSPLHF. The full variable domain, rest sourced from reference TRBV13 and TRBJ1-6, is AAGVIQSPRHLIKEKRETATLKCYPIPRHDTVYWYQQGPGQDPQFLISFYEKMQSDKGSIPDRFSAQQFSDYHSELNMSSLELGDSALYFCASSLGQGTGGPLNSPLHFGNGTRLTVT.

The rearrangement uses TRBV11-3 and TRBJ2-5, with 11 bases lining up with TRBD1. Germline V CDR1 and CDR2: SGHNT, YENEEA. This CDR3 is built from 16 residues. J lost 4 bases, V lost 2 bases, and 6 bases had no gene match. The CDR3 coding sequence is TGTGCCAGCAGCTTATGGACAGGGGGCGCGGGAGAGACCCAGTACTTC. It translates to CASSLWTGGAGETQYF.

The gene calls are TRBV13 and TRBJ2-5, with 10 bases lining up with TRBD2. There are 16 residues in the CDR3. Unmatched junction bases numbered 4, after V lost 2 bases and J lost 1 base. Germline loops: CDR1 PRHDT, CDR2 FYEKMQ (reference sequence). The CDR3 reads CASSLFSGGFQETQYF. The CDR3 region has the DNA TGTGCCAGCAGCTTATTTAGCGGGGGGTTCCAAGAGACCCAGTACTTC.

There are a few counts of this clone. The chain employs TRBV14 and TRBJ1-2; tentative D call: TRBD1 (6 bases). The CDR3 covers 14 residues. With 3 bases removed from V and 0 bases from J, the gap between germline ends came to 8 bases. Germline V CDR1 and CDR2: SGHDN, FVKESK. The CDR3 loop is CASSHGTTNYGYTF. The DNA of the CDR3 is TGTGCCAGCAGCCACGGGACAACTAACTATGGCTACACCTTC.

With respect to this clone: Mismatch with germline at one junction end may stem from a read error. The rearrangement uses TRBV29-1 and TRBJ1-1; possibly TRBD1 for D (5 bases). Germline V gene data show CDR1 as SQVTM and CDR2 as ANQGSEA. The CDR3 contains 11 residues. CDR3 DNA: TGCAGCGTACGACAGAACCCTGAAGCTTTCTTT. Its protein is CSVRQNPEAFF.

The chain couples TRBV3-1 (or the pseudogene TRBV3-2) to TRBJ1-2; 8 positions match TRBD1. V was pared by 7 bases and J by 10 bases, with 8 bases of the junction left unmatched. This CDR3 has 12 amino acids. The germline CDR1 and CDR2 sequences are LGHDT and YNNKEL (reference sequence). The CDR3 DNA reads as TGTGCCAGCAACTCGGGACAGGCCTACTACACCTTC. It yields the protein CASNSGQAYYTF.

The rearrangement links TRBV29-1 to TRBJ2-7; 7 bases align to TRBD1. The ends lost 6 bases at V and 4 bases at J; junction bases unmatched: 12. CDR3 length: 14 residues. Germline V CDR1 and CDR2: SQVTM, ANQGSEA. The CDR3 loop is CSVGGTVPSYEQYF. For the CDR3, the DNA is TGCAGCGTCGGTGGGACAGTACCAAGTTACGAGCAGTACTTC.

The V gene is TRBV7-8, the J gene TRBJ1-5, with 9 nucleotides matching TRBD1. With 5 bases clipped from V and 1 base from J, the junction kept 3 bases outside the gene matches. Germline V gene sequence: CDR1 SGHVS, CDR2 FQNEAQ. The CDR3 totals 15 residues. The CDR3 coding sequence is TGTGCCAGCAGCCCAGACAGGGGGAGCAATCAGCCCCAGCATTTT. Protein sequence: CASSPDRGSNQPQHF.

With respect to this clone: The identical CDR3 is also encoded by other nucleotide sequences in the sample. V and J are TRBV7-8 and TRBJ1-1, with D possibly being TRBD1 (6 bases). Per the germline V gene, CDR1 is SGHVS and CDR2 is FQNEAQ. CDR3 size: 14 residues. Trimming left V 1 base short and J 4 bases short, with 10 bases between. The CDR3 here is CASSLGVRGTEAFF. In DNA form, the CDR3 reads TGTGCCAGCAGCTTAGGGGTCAGGGGCACTGAAGCTTTCTTT.

The rearrangement uses TRBV3-1 (or the pseudogene TRBV3-2) and TRBJ2-6; 10 bases agree with TRBD1. The CDR3 totals 15 residues. Germline V gene data show CDR1 as LGHDT and CDR2 as YNNKEL (reference sequence). Trimming took 9 bases from V and 3 from J; bases not matched to a gene: 5. The CDR3 nucleotides read TGTGCCAGTAGGGACAGGGGCTTTGGGGCCAACGTCCTGACTTTC. This sequence encodes CASRDRGFGANVLTF.

The genes are TRBV5-1 and TRBJ2-2, with 8 bases identical to TRBD1. Germline V gene data show CDR1 as SGHRS and CDR2 as YFSETQ. V gave up 4 bases and J gave up 5 bases; unmatched junction bases: 7. The CDR3 consists of 15 residues. The CDR3 region is CASSEQGGRTGELFF. For the CDR3, the DNA is TGCGCCAGCAGCGAACAGGGGGGTCGGACCGGGGAGCTGTTTTTT. Variable domain in full (rest from reference TRBV5-1 and TRBJ2-2): KAGVTQTPRYLIKTRGQQVTLSCSPISGHRSVSWYQQTPGQGLQFLFEYFSETQRNKGNFPGRFSGRQFSNSRSEMNVSTLELGDSALYLCASSEQGGRTGELFFGEGSRLTVL.

This clone was seen a few times. The rearrangement uses TRBV6-5 and TRBJ1-2, with D hard to call. Between the trimmed V and J ends, which lost 8 bases and 2 bases, there was a span of 9 bases. CDR3 length equals 12 residues. CDR1 and CDR2 from the germline V gene are MNHEY and SVGAGI. CDR3 in DNA: TGTGCCAGCGAAGGCGGCAACTATGGCTACACCTTC. It yields the protein CASEGGNYGYTF.